Below, 27 T cell receptor beta chains from the same sample are listed, as sequenced in a study of identical twins. TCRdb independently ran MiXCR on the 5' RACE reads; one entry per CDR3 protein. In the table there are approximately 220,000 distinct CDR3 sequences, about 7.5% of which are singletons. The data were also submitted as part of a second study, on yellow fever vaccine responses in identical twins.

Material for sequencing was CD8+ T cells sorted from blood. These TCRs come from a woman aged 18 to 35 in good health.

This clonotype was counted many times. The chain recombines TRBV5-5 with TRBJ2-7; the match to TRBD1 covers 9 bases. The ends lost 6 bases at V and 4 bases at J; junction bases unmatched: 5. The CDR3 is made up of 13 amino acids. Germline CDR1 is SGHKS and CDR2 is YYEKEE (reference sequence). CDR3 coding DNA: TGTGCCAGCACCCCGGACAGGGGATACGAGCAGTACGTC. This gives the protein CASTPDRGYEQYV.

Ten or more counts support this clonotype. This chain links TRBV9 with TRBJ2-3; D is unresolved. Germline loops: CDR1 SGDLS, CDR2 YYNGEE. The CDR3 extends over 12 amino acids. The germline V and J ends were trimmed by 2 bases and 5 bases, with 6 bases remaining between them. The CDR3 here is CASSVSVDTQYF. CDR3 in DNA: TGTGCCAGCAGCGTTAGTGTAGATACGCAGTATTTT.

In this sample, this clonotype turned up a few times. This rearrangement joins TRBV4-2 to TRBJ2-7; D is uncertain. With 1 base removed from V and 6 bases from J, the gap between germline ends came to 10 bases. CDR3 length: 13 residues. The germline V gene encodes CDR1 LGHNA and CDR2 YNFKEQ. CDR3 sequence (DNA): TGTGCCAGCAGCCAAGCCGGAAATGGCGAGCAGTACTTC. Translation gives CASSQAGNGEQYF.

This clonotype was observed at least ten times. The J gene is TRBJ1-1, the V gene TRBV4-1; D unclear. The CDR3 consists of 13 residues. V was trimmed by 1 base and J by 3 bases, leaving 6 bases between them. Germline assignment: CDR1 MGHRA and CDR2 YSYEKL. CDR3 loop: CASSQGSYTEAFF. CDR3 nucleotide sequence: TGCGCCAGCAGCCAAGGTTCTTACACTGAAGCTTTCTTT.

The CDR3 reads CASRPSNWETQYF. DNA for the CDR3: TGTGCCAGCAGGCCCTCTAATTGGGAGACCCAGTACTTC. The J gene is TRBJ2-5, the V gene TRBV28, with D unclear. The length of the CDR3 is 13 residues. V was pared by 6 bases and J by 5 bases, with 13 bases between. Looked up from germline, CDR1 is MDHEN and CDR2 is SYDVKM.

This clonotype was found a few times. The genes are TRBV13 and TRBJ2-7; no firm D call. V was trimmed by 3 bases and J by 4 bases, leaving 10 bases between them. Germline-derived CDR1 and CDR2 are PRHDT and FYEKMQ (reference sequence). This CDR3 contains 13 residues. DNA of the CDR3: TGTGCCAGCAGCTTTGGCTTTACTTACGAGCAGTACTTC. Translated, it gives CASSFGFTYEQYF.

This clonotype was seen at least ten times. The rearrangement uses TRBV20-1 and TRBJ1-1, with a weak D call TRBD1 (5 bases). The germline V gene encodes CDR1 DFQATT and CDR2 SNEGSKA (reference sequence). Trimming pared 5 bases from V and 1 base from J, leaving 11 bases between. The CDR3 extends over 13 amino acids. In nucleotides, the CDR3 is TGCAGTGCTCTCGGGACTGCGAACACTGAAGCTTTCTTT. It is translated as CSALGTANTEAFF.

The table lists this clonotype with a few counts. The chain has TRBV20-1 and TRBJ2-2; D might be TRBD2 (5 bases). This CDR3 is built from 11 residues. CDR1 and CDR2 (germline): DFQATT, SNEGSKA (reference sequence). Trimming left V 6 bases short and J 8 bases short, with 10 bases between. The CDR3 here is CSATSGGELFF. DNA for the CDR3: TGCAGTGCCACAAGCGGTGGGGAGCTGTTTTTT.

This clonotype appeared a few times. The chain carries TRBV12-3 or TRBV12-4 and TRBJ2-6, with no clear D. V lost 7 bases and J lost 4, with 8 bases in between. This CDR3 spans 13 amino acids. CDR3 residues: CASKGMGANVLTF. The CDR3, as DNA: TGTGCCAGCAAGGGTATGGGGGCCAACGTCCTGACTTTC.

This chain connects TRBV7-6 to TRBJ1-4; 7 bases fit TRBD1. V trimming: 5 bases; J trimming: 7 bases; junction bases outside the gene matches: 10. This CDR3 has 15 amino acids. Looked up from germline, CDR1 is SGHVS and CDR2 is FNYEAQ. The CDR3 loop is CASSASPGGIEKLFF. The DNA of the CDR3 is TGTGCCAGCAGCGCAAGCCCAGGGGGAATTGAAAAACTGTTTTTT.

This clonotype was counted a few times. This chain connects TRBV4-2 to TRBJ2-7; 10 bases fit TRBD2. The CDR3 has 18 residues. V was pared by 2 bases and J by 5 bases, with 15 bases of the junction left unmatched. Germline V gene lookup returns CDR1 LGHNA and CDR2 YNFKEQ. This chain's CDR3 is CASSQQESVSGRVNEQYF. The CDR3 bases are TGTGCCAGCAGCCAACAAGAGTCGGTCAGCGGGAGGGTAAACGAGCAGTACTTC.

There are a few counts of this clonotype. The rearrangement links TRBV4-1 to TRBJ2-3, with D perhaps TRBD2 (6 bases). CDR3 length: 16 amino acids. Germline CDR1 reads MGHRA; CDR2 reads YSYEKL. Deletions cut 5 bases from V and 5 bases from J, with 20 bases between. The CDR3 coding sequence is TGCGCCAGCAGCAACCGGGACTCCTACCTTCGAGATACGCAGTATTTT. It specifies CASSNRDSYLRDTQYF.

This clonotype has a handful of counts. CDR3 DNA sequence: TGTGCCAGCCCCGGGGGACTAGCGGAATACAATGAGCAGTTCTTC. This encodes CASPGGLAEYNEQFF. The chain combines TRBV2 with TRBJ2-1; 11 bases agree with TRBD2. V was pared by 8 bases and J by 4 bases, with 7 bases of the junction left unmatched. This CDR3 region has 15 residues. Germline loops: CDR1 SNHLY, CDR2 FYNNEI.

This clonotype showed up many times. V and J are TRBV29-1 and TRBJ1-2, with D tentatively TRBD1 (5 bases). Per germline, CDR1 SQVTM and CDR2 ANQGSEA. The CDR3 runs 12 residues. V was trimmed by 2 bases and J by 2 bases, leaving 6 bases between them. The CDR3 DNA reads as TGCAGCGTTGAAAGACAGAACTATGGCTACACCTTC. Translated: CSVERQNYGYTF.

V usage is TRBV7-6 and J usage is TRBJ2-1, with 16 bases matching TRBD2. V shed 1 base, J shed 4 bases, and the junction held 1 base outside the gene matches. This CDR3 is 17 amino acids long. The germline V gene encodes CDR1 SGHVS and CDR2 FNYEAQ. CDR3 nucleotide sequence: TGTGCCAGCAGCTTAGAGGGACTAGCGGGAGGGTACAATGAGCAGTTCTTC. It codes for CASSLEGLAGGYNEQFF.

The rearrangement links TRBV15 to TRBJ1-2; possibly TRBD1 for D (6 bases). CDR3 length: 15 amino acids. Trimming shortened V by 5 bases and J by 2 bases, and 15 bases separated the two germline ends. The germline V gene encodes CDR1 LNHNV and CDR2 YYDKDF (reference sequence). Written as DNA, the CDR3 is TGTGCCACCAGCCCAACAGGGAGTGTGAACTATGGCTACACCTTC. Amino acids: CATSPTGSVNYGYTF.

The rearrangement links TRBV7-9 to TRBJ1-2; no definite D call. This CDR3 has 14 residues. Germline CDR1 reads SEHNR; CDR2 reads FQNEAQ (reference sequence). Deletions cut 1 base from V and 4 bases from J, with 10 bases between. CDR3 sequence (DNA): TGTGCCAGCAGCTTAGACCCGCGTACCTATGGCTACACCTTC. It is translated as CASSLDPRTYGYTF.

This clonotype was seen repeatedly, ten times or more. The chain links TRBV29-1 to TRBJ1-1; 8 nucleotides match TRBD1. V was clipped by 0 bases and J by 5 bases; unmatched bases: 8. CDR1 and CDR2 from the germline V gene are SQVTM and ANQGSEA. There are 15 residues in the CDR3. The CDR3 DNA follows: TGCAGCGTTGAAGATCAGGGGGCTTCGGAGACTGAAGCTTTCTTT. It translates to CSVEDQGASETEAFF.

The V call is TRBV6-1, the J call TRBJ2-3; 12 nucleotides line up with TRBD2. Germline trimming cut 8 bases from V and 0 bases from J; bases unmatched to any gene: 9. The CDR3 covers 17 residues. Germline V gene data show CDR1 as MNHNS and CDR2 as SASEGT. The CDR3, as DNA: TGTGCCAGCTCAACGGGACTAGCGGGCGGGAGCACAGATACGCAGTATTTT. Encoded protein: CASSTGLAGGSTDTQYF.

This clonotype was observed at least ten times. This chain uses TRBV28 with TRBJ1-2; D remains unclear. Germline-derived CDR1 and CDR2 are MDHEN and SYDVKM. The CDR3 loop spans 13 amino acids. V lost 3 bases, J lost 3 bases, and 8 bases lay in between. DNA for the CDR3: TGTGCCAGCAGTTTTCGGGAGGACTATGGCTACACCTTC. This gives the protein CASSFREDYGYTF.

This clonotype has more than one count but fewer than ten. This chain uses TRBV2 with TRBJ2-3; 14 bases line up with TRBD2. Germline CDR1 SNHLY, CDR2 FYNNEI. This CDR3 is built from 19 residues. Unmatched junction bases numbered 15, after V lost 7 bases and J lost 3 bases. The CDR3 DNA reads as TGTGCCAGCACCCCGGGACTAGCGGGAGTAGGGGGACGAACAGATACGCAGTATTTT. Translation gives CASTPGLAGVGGRTDTQYF.

In its sample, this clonotype was seen many times. The J gene is TRBJ2-3, the V gene TRBV12-3 or TRBV12-4, with TRBD2 matching over 9 bases. Unmatched junction bases numbered 6, after V lost 5 bases and J lost 0 bases. This CDR3 is built from 16 residues. The CDR3 bases are TGTGCCAGCAGTCCTACTAGCGGGCCTAGCACAGATACGCAGTATTTT. Translation: CASSPTSGPSTDTQYF.

Many counts were recorded for this clonotype. The chain has TRBV20-1 and TRBJ2-1; 8 bases line up with TRBD2. Germline V lookup: CDR1 DFQATT, CDR2 SNEGSKA (reference sequence). There are 15 residues in the CDR3. Losses at the gene ends were 0 bases for V and 4 bases for J; bases not matched to a gene: 5. CDR3 nucleotides: TGCAGTGCTAGAGATTCTCGGGAGGGTTACAATGAGCAGTTCTTC. Its protein product is CSARDSREGYNEQFF.

This clonotype occurred many times. The chain recombines TRBV12-3 or TRBV12-4 with TRBJ1-1; D remains ambiguous. V dropped 3 bases and J dropped 7 bases, with 6 bases sitting between them. The CDR3 has 11 residues. CDR3 DNA: TGTGCCAGCAGTTTCGGGGATGAAGCTTTCTTT. Its translation: CASSFGDEAFF.

This clonotype was found a few times. The chain links TRBV9 to TRBJ1-1; D is possibly TRBD1 (5 bases). V dropped 4 bases and J dropped 3 bases, with 16 bases sitting between them. Germline loops: CDR1 SGDLS, CDR2 YYNGEE. The CDR3 runs 15 residues. The CDR3 sequence is CASSPGTAAYTEAFF. The CDR3, as DNA: TGTGCCAGCAGCCCAGGGACGGCCGCTTACACTGAAGCTTTCTTT. Looking up the rest from reference TRBV9 and TRBJ1-1 gives the full variable domain: DSGVTQTPKHLITATGQRVTLRCSPRSGDLSVYWYQQSLDQGLQFLIQYYNGEERAKGNILERFSAQQFPDLHSELNLSSLELGDSALYFCASSPGTAAYTEAFFGQGTRLTVV.

The chain employs TRBV20-1 and TRBJ2-7, with D possibly being TRBD1 or TRBD2 (6 bases each). Trimming pared 6 bases from V and 3 bases from J, leaving 12 bases between. The CDR3 is 12 amino acids. CDR1 DFQATT and CDR2 SNEGSKA come from the germline V gene (reference sequence). This CDR3 is CSARGGVYEQYF. In nucleotides, the CDR3 is TGCAGTGCCAGGGGAGGAGTCTACGAGCAGTACTTC.

The chain links TRBV4-1 to TRBJ2-1; 11 bases align to TRBD2. Per the germline V gene, CDR1 is MGHRA and CDR2 is YSYEKL. The V segment lost 5 bases and the J segment 2 bases; nucleotides outside the gene matches: 8. The length of the CDR3 is 17 residues. The CDR3 DNA reads as TGCGCCAGCAGCGCCCCCGGGACTAGCGGCGCCTACAATGAGCAGTTCTTC. Protein: CASSAPGTSGAYNEQFF.